Below, 22 T cell receptor beta chains from the same sample are listed, as sequenced in a study of beta chain features in type 1 diabetes. Study results and limitations: Significant though moderate, a shortening of TCRB CDR3s appeared in all four CD4+ subsets of Type 1 diabetes patients.

The antigens these receptors bind are not known. The study reverse transcribed the entire isolated RNA, so it sequenced expressed TCRB transcripts. Profiling relied on immunoSEQ multiplex PCR, and the TCRdb table lists in-frame clones only, not all of them. The sample includes 20,000 to 30,000 clones, roughly 50% seen only once; the top ten take roughly 0.29%. The sequenced sample was stem cell memory CD4+ T cells from blood. Receptor source: a man aged 30-40 years with type 1 diabetes.

This chain joins TRBV2 and TRBJ1-5; TRBD1 matches at 7 bases. Germline lookup yields CDR1 SNHLY and CDR2 FYNNEI. The V segment lost 5 bases and the J segment 10 bases; nucleotides outside the gene matches: 11. The CDR3 length is 14 residues. The CDR3 DNA reads as TGTGCCAGCAGTCTTGACAGGGCCGGGGATCCCCAGCATTTT. Its translation is CASSLDRAGDPQHF.

The chain combines TRBV6-1 with TRBJ1-1, with TRBD1 as a possible D gene (6 bases). Looked up from germline, CDR1 is MNHNS and CDR2 is SASEGT. Trimming took 3 bases from V and 7 from J, leaving 18 bases between them. The CDR3 extends over 15 amino acids. DNA of the CDR3: TGTGCCAGCAGTGAGCAGGACAGCATGTTCAATGAAGCTTTCTTT. Encoded protein: CASSEQDSMFNEAFF.

The chain carries TRBV5-1 and TRBJ1-1; the match to TRBD1 covers 7 bases. CDR1 is SGHRS, CDR2 YFSETQ, per germline. The CDR3 contains 15 residues. V gave up 0 bases and J gave up 3 bases; unmatched junction bases: 5. CDR3 sequence reads: CASSLGKGADTEAFF. DNA of the CDR3: TGCGCCAGCAGCTTGGGAAAGGGGGCGGACACTGAAGCTTTCTTT.

The chain has TRBV29-1 and TRBJ1-2, with 10 bases fitting TRBD1. This CDR3 spans 13 amino acids. Germline V CDR1 and CDR2: SQVTM, ANQGSEA. J was trimmed by 7 bases and V by 4 bases; bases with no gene match: 6. The CDR3 reads CSVVVGTGVGYTF. CDR3 DNA sequence: TGCAGCGTTGTGGTGGGGACAGGGGTTGGCTACACCTTC.

The rearrangement links TRBV9 to TRBJ2-7; 12 nucleotides agree with TRBD2. The CDR3 length is 17 residues. The V gene end was trimmed by 0 bases and the J gene end by 7 bases; junction bases not matched to a gene: 11. The V gene's germline CDR1 is SGDLS and CDR2 YYNGEE. Here the CDR3 reads CASSVGPLAGGPREQYF. CDR3 nucleotide sequence: TGTGCCAGCAGCGTAGGCCCCCTAGCGGGAGGGCCGAGGGAGCAGTACTTC.

The chain carries TRBV7-8 and TRBJ1-1, with D perhaps TRBD1 (5 bases). Looked up from germline, CDR1 is SGHVS and CDR2 is FQNEAQ. The CDR3 length is 15 residues. V was clipped by 5 bases and J by 0 bases, with 13 bases between them. The CDR3 loop reads CASSPPRGMNTEAFF. CDR3 DNA: TGTGCCAGCAGCCCCCCCCGGGGGATGAACACTGAAGCTTTCTTT.

This clone was counted only a few times. The same CDR3 arises from other DNA sequences in this sample as well. V gene TRBV7-2 combines with J gene TRBJ2-7; TRBD2 matches 7 bases. The CDR3 is 15 residues long. After removal of 3 bases from V and 2 bases from J, the junction contained 7 bases not matched to a gene. The germline CDR1 and CDR2 sequences are SGHTA and FQGNSA. The CDR3 loop reads CASSLTSLVTYEQYF. The DNA of the CDR3 is TGTGCCAGCAGCTTGACTAGCTTGGTTACCTACGAGCAGTACTTC.

Only a few counts were recorded for this clone. The J gene is TRBJ1-5, the V gene TRBV27, with a tentative D call TRBD1 (5 bases). CDR1 is MNHEY and CDR2 is SMNVEV in the germline V gene (reference sequence). Trimming removed 3 bases from V and 7 bases from J, with 10 bases in between. This CDR3 contains 13 residues. DNA for the CDR3: TGTGCCAGCAGTTTTATTTGGGGCCAGCCCCAGCATTTT. Its translation: CASSFIWGQPQHF.

This clone was picked up one time. The chain couples TRBV7-9 to TRBJ2-3; 9 bases are shared with TRBD1. The V and J ends lost 6 bases and 8 bases, in that order; junction bases with no gene match: 12. This CDR3 contains 15 residues. Looked up from germline, CDR1 is SEHNR and CDR2 is FQNEAQ (reference sequence). Here the CDR3 reads CASRETGGPVGTQYF. The CDR3 bases are TGTGCCAGCAGGGAAACAGGGGGCCCGGTGGGTACGCAGTATTTT.

The V and J genes are TRBV6-1 and TRBJ2-7, with D possibly TRBD1 on 6 matching bases. V lost 5 bases and J 5 bases, leaving 10 bases between the germline ends. Germline lookup yields CDR1 MNHNS and CDR2 SASEGT. This CDR3 spans 12 amino acids. In DNA, the CDR3 is TGTGCCAGCAGTTTCCGGGACAACGAGCAGTACTTC. As protein: CASSFRDNEQYF.

The V call is TRBV29-1, the J call TRBJ1-1, with D perhaps TRBD1 (5 bases). Between the trimmed V and J ends, which lost 2 bases and 5 bases, there was a span of 18 bases. This CDR3 is built from 15 residues. The germline gives CDR1 SQVTM, CDR2 ANQGSEA. The CDR3 region has the DNA TGCAGCGTTGAAAAAAAGGGGCCCCCTTGGACTGAAGCTTTCTTT. It codes for CSVEKKGPPWTEAFF. Together with reference TRBV29-1 and TRBJ1-1, the CDR3 gives the full variable domain: SAVISQKPSRDICQRGTSLTIQCQVDSQVTMMFWYRQQPGQSLTLIATANQGSEATYESGFVIDKFPISRPNLTFSTLTVSNMSPEDSSIYLCSVEKKGPPWTEAFFGQGTRLTVV.

This clone was seen only a few times. The V and J genes are TRBV18 and TRBJ1-1; a weak D match, TRBD1 (5 bases). Trimming cost V 0 bases and J 7 bases, with 18 bases left between them. The CDR3 extends over 16 amino acids. From germline, CDR1 is KGHSH and CDR2 LQKENI. The CDR3 here is CASSPPGMGGLFEAFF. The CDR3 nucleotides read TGTGCCAGCTCACCACCGGGAATGGGGGGTCTTTTTGAAGCTTTCTTT.

The rearrangement uses TRBV5-1 and TRBJ2-5; D is possibly TRBD2 (6 bases). Germline CDR1 SGHRS, CDR2 YFSETQ. Trimming pared 0 bases from V and 5 bases from J, leaving 14 bases between. There are 15 residues in the CDR3. The CDR3 DNA reads as TGCGCCAGCAGCTTGGGTAGCGGAGGGACGGAGACCCAGTACTTC. It is translated as CASSLGSGGTETQYF.

V and J are TRBV18 and TRBJ1-2, with a possible D match to TRBD1 (6 bases). This CDR3 has 14 residues. Trimming shortened V by 0 bases and J by 8 bases, and 13 bases separated the two germline ends. The germline gives CDR1 KGHSH, CDR2 LQKENI. DNA for the CDR3: TGTGCCAGCTCACCACCGGACAGCTTGCGAGGCTACACCTTC. It encodes CASSPPDSLRGYTF.

This clone has more than one count but fewer than ten. This chain uses TRBV7-7 with TRBJ2-5; 11 nucleotides align to TRBD2. Germline assignment: CDR1 SSHAT and CDR2 FNYEAQ (reference sequence). The CDR3 has 16 residues. Germline trimming cut 5 bases from V and 4 bases from J; bases unmatched to any gene: 9. CDR3 bases: TGTGCCAGCAGCCTAAGCCCTAGCGGGGGGACAGAGACCCAGTACTTC. This encodes CASSLSPSGGTETQYF.

V and J are TRBV29-1 and TRBJ1-1, with D perhaps matching TRBD1 (5 bases). This CDR3 has 14 amino acids. The germline V and J ends were trimmed by 2 bases and 11 bases, with 21 bases remaining between them. Germline CDR1 reads SQVTM; CDR2 reads ANQGSEA. The CDR3 nucleotides read TGCAGCGTTGAAAATCGGGGAGGGGCTGTCATGGCTTTCTTT. Translated, it gives CSVENRGGAVMAFF.

This clone was seen a few times. The chain employs TRBV28 and TRBJ2-7; 10 nucleotides align to TRBD1. The CDR3 contains 18 residues. In germline, CDR1 is MDHEN, CDR2 SYDVKM. Trimming removed 5 bases from V and 0 bases from J; junction bases left unmatched: 13. CDR3 nucleotide sequence: TGTGCCAGCAGTCAACCGGGACAGGGGTTCGGAAGCTCCTACGAGCAGTACTTC. It translates to CASSQPGQGFGSSYEQYF.

The chain couples TRBV7-9 to TRBJ1-2; 12 positions match TRBD1. Germline-derived CDR1 and CDR2 are SEHNR and FQNEAQ (reference sequence). Trimming at V came to 5 bases and at J to 7 bases, leaving 11 bases not matched to a gene. The CDR3 runs to 16 residues. The CDR3 DNA sequence: TGTGCCAGCAGCCCATCGGGGACAGGGGGCGCACTTGGCTACACCTTC. Protein sequence: CASSPSGTGGALGYTF.

This clone turned up a few times. The rearrangement joins TRBV4-2 to TRBJ2-3, with D unresolved. This CDR3 spans 15 amino acids. V was cut by 1 base and J by 1 base, with 9 bases left in between. Germline assignment: CDR1 LGHNA and CDR2 YNFKEQ. This chain's CDR3 is CASSQGAMGTDTQYF. Written as DNA, the CDR3 is TGTGCCAGCAGCCAAGGGGCCATGGGCACAGATACGCAGTATTTT.

The rearrangement uses TRBV5-1 and TRBJ2-1, with TRBD2 matching over 10 bases. Germline V gene data show CDR1 as SGHRS and CDR2 as YFSETQ. The trim removed 2 bases at V and 10 bases at J, leaving 6 bases unmatched. The CDR3 consists of 14 residues. The CDR3 sequence: CASSLFSGRSEQFF. The CDR3 DNA reads TGCGCCAGCAGCTTATTTAGCGGGAGGAGCGAGCAGTTCTTC. Combining the CDR3 with reference TRBV5-1 and TRBJ2-1 gives the whole variable domain KAGVTQTPRYLIKTRGQQVTLSCSPISGHRSVSWYQQTPGQGLQFLFEYFSETQRNKGNFPGRFSGRQFSNSRSEMNVSTLELGDSALYLCASSLFSGRSEQFFGPGTRLTVL.

This clone was detected a few times. The chain recombines TRBV28 with TRBJ2-1; weak D call: TRBD1 (6 bases). This CDR3 has 15 residues. V lost 2 bases, J lost 6 bases, and 14 bases lay in between. From germline, CDR1 is MDHEN and CDR2 SYDVKM. The CDR3, as DNA: TGTGCCAGCAGTTTACCGGCAGGGGTTGGCAATGAGCAGTTCTTC. It translates to CASSLPAGVGNEQFF. The entire variable domain, with the rest obtained from reference TRBV28 and TRBJ2-1, is as follows: DVKVTQSSRYLVKRTGEKVFLECVQDMDHENMFWYRQDPGLGLRLIYFSYDVKMKEKGDIPEGYSVSREKKERFSLILESASTNQTSMYLCASSLPAGVGNEQFFGPGTRLTVL.

In this sample, this clone turned up a few times. V is TRBV18 and J is TRBJ2-5, with TRBD2 matching 7 bases. V lost 3 bases to trimming and J lost 5 bases; unmatched junction nucleotides: 6. This CDR3 is 14 amino acids long. CDR1 and CDR2 (germline): KGHSH, LQKENI. The CDR3 protein is CASSPSTSRETQYF. In DNA form, the CDR3 reads TGTGCCAGCTCACCCTCGACTAGCAGGGAGACCCAGTACTTC. Full variable domain (missing parts from reference TRBV18 and TRBJ2-5): NAGVMQNPRHLVRRRGQEARLRCSPMKGHSHVYWYRQLPEEGLKFMVYLQKENIIDESGMPKERFSAEFPKEGPSILRIQQVVRGDSAAYFCASSPSTSRETQYFGPGTRLLVL.